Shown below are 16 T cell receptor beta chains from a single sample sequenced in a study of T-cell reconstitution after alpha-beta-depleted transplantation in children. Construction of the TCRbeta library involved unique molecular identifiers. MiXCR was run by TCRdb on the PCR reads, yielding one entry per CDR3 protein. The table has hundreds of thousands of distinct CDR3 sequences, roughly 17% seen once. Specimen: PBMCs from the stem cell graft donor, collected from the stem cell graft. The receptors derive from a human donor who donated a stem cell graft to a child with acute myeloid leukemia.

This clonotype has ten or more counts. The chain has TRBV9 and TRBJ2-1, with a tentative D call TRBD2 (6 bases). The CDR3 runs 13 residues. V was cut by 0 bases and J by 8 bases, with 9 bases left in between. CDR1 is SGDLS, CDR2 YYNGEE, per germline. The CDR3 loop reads CASSVGGVHEQFF. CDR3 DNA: TGTGCCAGCAGCGTAGGCGGGGTCCATGAGCAGTTCTTC.

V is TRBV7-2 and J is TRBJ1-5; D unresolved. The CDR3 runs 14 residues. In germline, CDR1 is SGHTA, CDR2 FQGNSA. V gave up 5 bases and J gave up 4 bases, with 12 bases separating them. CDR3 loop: CASSLGPTNQPQHF. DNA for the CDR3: TGTGCCAGCAGCCTCGGACCGACAAATCAGCCCCAGCATTTT.

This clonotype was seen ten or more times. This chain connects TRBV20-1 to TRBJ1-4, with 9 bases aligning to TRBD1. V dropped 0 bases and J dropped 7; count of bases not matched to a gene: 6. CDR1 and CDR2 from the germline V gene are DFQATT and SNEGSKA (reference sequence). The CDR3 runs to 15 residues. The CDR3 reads CSARDSLTGGEKLFF. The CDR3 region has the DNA TGCAGTGCTAGAGACAGCCTGACAGGGGGTGAAAAACTGTTTTTT.

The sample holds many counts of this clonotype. The CDR3 region is CSARRPGGNQETQYF. In DNA form, the CDR3 reads TGCAGTGCTAGACGTCCAGGGGGCAACCAAGAGACCCAGTACTTC. This sequence joins TRBV20-1 and TRBJ2-5; the match to TRBD1 covers 8 bases. V trimming: 2 bases; J trimming: 0 bases; junction bases outside the gene matches: 5. The CDR3 totals 15 residues. Germline CDR1 and CDR2: DFQATT and SNEGSKA (reference sequence).

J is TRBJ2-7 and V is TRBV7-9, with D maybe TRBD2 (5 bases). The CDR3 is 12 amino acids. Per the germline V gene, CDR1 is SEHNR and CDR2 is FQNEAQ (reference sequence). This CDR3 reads CASSFEGGRLGV. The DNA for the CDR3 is TGTGCCAGCAGCTTCGAGGGTGGCCGTCTTGGGGTC.

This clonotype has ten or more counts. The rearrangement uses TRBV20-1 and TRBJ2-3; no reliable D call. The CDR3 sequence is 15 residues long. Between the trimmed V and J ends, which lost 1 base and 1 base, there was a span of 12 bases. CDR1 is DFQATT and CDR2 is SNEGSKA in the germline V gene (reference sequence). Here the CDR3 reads CSARVPSTGTDTQYF. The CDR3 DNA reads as TGCAGTGCTAGAGTTCCGAGCACGGGCACAGATACGCAGTATTTT.

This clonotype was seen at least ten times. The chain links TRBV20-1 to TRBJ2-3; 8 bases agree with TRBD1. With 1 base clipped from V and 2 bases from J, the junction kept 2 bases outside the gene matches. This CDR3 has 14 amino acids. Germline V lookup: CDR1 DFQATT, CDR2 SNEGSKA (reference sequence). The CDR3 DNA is TGCAGTGCTAGAGGGACAGGGACCACAGATACGCAGTATTTT. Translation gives CSARGTGTTDTQYF.

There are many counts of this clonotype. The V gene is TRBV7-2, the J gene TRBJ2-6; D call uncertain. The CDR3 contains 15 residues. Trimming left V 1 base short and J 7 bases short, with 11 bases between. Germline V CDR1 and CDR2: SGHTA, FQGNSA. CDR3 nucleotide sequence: TGTGCCAGCAGCTTAGGCGGCCGTACCGCCAACGTCCTGACTTTC. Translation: CASSLGGRTANVLTF.

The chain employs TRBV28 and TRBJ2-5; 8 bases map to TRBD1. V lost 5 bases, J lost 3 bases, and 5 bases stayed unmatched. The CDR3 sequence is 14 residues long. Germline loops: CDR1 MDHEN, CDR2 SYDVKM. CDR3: CASSPRTGKETQYF. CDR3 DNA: TGTGCCAGCAGTCCGCGGACAGGGAAAGAGACCCAGTACTTC.

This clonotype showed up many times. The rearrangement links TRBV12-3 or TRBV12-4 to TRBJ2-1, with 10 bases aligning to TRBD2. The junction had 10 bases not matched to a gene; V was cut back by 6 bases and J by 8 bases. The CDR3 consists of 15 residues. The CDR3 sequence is CASRPGTSESHEQFF. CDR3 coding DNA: TGTGCCAGCAGACCCGGGACTAGCGAGTCCCATGAGCAGTTCTTC.

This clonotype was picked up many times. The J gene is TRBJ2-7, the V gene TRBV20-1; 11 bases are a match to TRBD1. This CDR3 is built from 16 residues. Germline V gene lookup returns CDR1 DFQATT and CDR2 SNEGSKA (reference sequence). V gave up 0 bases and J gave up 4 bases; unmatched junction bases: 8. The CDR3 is CSARDHGTGGRYEQYV. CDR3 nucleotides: TGCAGTGCTAGAGATCACGGGACAGGGGGGAGGTACGAGCAGTACGTC.

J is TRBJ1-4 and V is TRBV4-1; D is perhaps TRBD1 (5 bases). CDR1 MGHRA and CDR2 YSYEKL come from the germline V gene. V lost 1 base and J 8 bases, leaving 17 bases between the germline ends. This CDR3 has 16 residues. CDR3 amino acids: CASSQVVSQGIEKLFF. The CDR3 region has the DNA TGCGCCAGCAGCCAAGTCGTAAGCCAGGGAATCGAAAAACTGTTTTTT.

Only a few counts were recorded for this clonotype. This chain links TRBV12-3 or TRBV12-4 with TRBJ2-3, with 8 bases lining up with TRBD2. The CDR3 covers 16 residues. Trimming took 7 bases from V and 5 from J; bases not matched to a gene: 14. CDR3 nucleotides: TGTGCCAGCACCATGTTGTTTCGGGGGGGGTTAGATACGCAGTATTTT. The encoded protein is CASTMLFRGGLDTQYF.

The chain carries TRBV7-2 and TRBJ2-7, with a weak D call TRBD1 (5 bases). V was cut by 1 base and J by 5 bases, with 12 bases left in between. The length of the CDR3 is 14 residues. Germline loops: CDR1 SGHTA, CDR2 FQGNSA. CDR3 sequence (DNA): TGTGCCAGCAGCTTAGAGGCAGGGTATCACGAGCAGTACTTC. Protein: CASSLEAGYHEQYF.

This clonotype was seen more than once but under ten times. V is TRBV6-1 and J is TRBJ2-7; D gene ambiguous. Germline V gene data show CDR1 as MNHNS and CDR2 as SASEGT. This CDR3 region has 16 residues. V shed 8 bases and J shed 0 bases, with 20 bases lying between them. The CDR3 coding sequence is TGTGCCAGCCTAGAGCAGCGTCCTTTTAGCTCCTACGAGCAGTACGTC. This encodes CASLEQRPFSSYEQYV.

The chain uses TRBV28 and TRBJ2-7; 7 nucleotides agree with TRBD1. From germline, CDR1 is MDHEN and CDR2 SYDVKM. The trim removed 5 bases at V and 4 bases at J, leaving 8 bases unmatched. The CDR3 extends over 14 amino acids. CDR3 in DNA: TGTGCCAGCAGTATGCGACAGGGAGATTACGAGCAGTACGTC. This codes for CASSMRQGDYEQYV.